This is a list of T cell receptor beta chains from one sample in a study of shared clonotypes between healthy human individuals. Clones were read by immunoSEQ multiplex PCR, and TCRdb kept only the in-frame ones, dropping some. Of 600,000 or so clones detected, 98% appear once; the ten largest clones hold 0.3%. Input material: naive CD8+ T cells sorted from blood. The source is a man aged 25-45 years in good health. Both conserved end residues are part of each CDR3. The D gene is left open where the match is weak. Size is omitted from some rows. Given values are once, few, many or a class for expanded clones.

>NA|TRBD1|TRBV13|TRBJ2-1
CASSSNLNRGVGDNEQFF
TGTGCCAGCAGTTCTAACCTAAACAGGGGGGTAGGAGACAATGAGCAGTTCTTC
>NA|NA|TRBV7-9|TRBJ1-5
CASSISEGGHLNQPQHF
TGTGCCAGCAGCATAAGCGAGGGTGGGCACCTTAATCAGCCCCAGCATTTT
>NA|TRBD1|TRBV11-3|TRBJ2-7
CASSSPSGTGTYEQYF
TGTGCCAGCAGCTCGCCCTCCGGGACAGGGACCTACGAGCAGTACTTC
>NA|TRBD1|TRBV30|TRBJ2-7
CAWSARGRPTYEQYF
TGTGCCTGGAGTGCGAGGGGGCGGCCAACCTACGAGCAGTACTTC
>once|NA|TRBV7-9|TRBJ2-7
CASSGNAYEQYF
TGTGCCAGTAGCGGAAATGCCTACGAGCAGTACTTC
>NA|NA|TRBV6-5|TRBJ2-5
CASSPWWERQETQYF
TGTGCCAGCAGCCCCTGGTGGGAGCGGCAAGAGACCCAGTACTTC
>NA|TRBD2|TRBV10-2|TRBJ2-2
CASSVGSGRSGELFF
TGCGCCAGCAGTGTAGGTAGCGGGAGGTCCGGGGAGCTGTTTTTT
>NA|NA|TRBV4-1|TRBJ2-1
CASSQVGLEVYNEQFF
TGCGCCAGCAGCCAAGTCGGGCTAGAAGTTTACAATGAGCAGTTCTTC
>NA|NA|TRBV11-2|TRBJ2-7
CASSLDPVLTYYEQYF
TGTGCCAGCAGCTTAGATCCGGTTCTCACCTATTACGAGCAGTACTTC
>NA|TRBD1|TRBV25-1|TRBJ2-5
CASGGKWGQVLETQYF
TGTGCCAGTGGGGGCAAATGGGGACAGGTATTGGAGACCCAGTACTTC
>NA|TRBD1|TRBV2|TRBJ2-7
CASSLDRENSYEQYF
TGTGCCAGCAGTCTTGACAGGGAGAACTCCTACGAGCAGTACTTC
>NA|TRBD2|TRBV9|TRBJ2-3
CASSNTSGKGQYF
TGTGCCAGCAGCAACACTAGCGGGAAGGGGCAGTATTTT
>NA|NA|TRBV27|TRBJ2-1
CASSYTGDEQFF
TGTGCCAGCAGTTACACGGGCGATGAGCAGTTCTTC
>NA|TRBD1|TRBV4-1|TRBJ2-7
CASSPGQGPLLYEQYF
TGCGCCAGCAGCCCCGGACAGGGCCCTTTACTTTACGAGCAGTACTTC
>NA|NA|TRBV6-6|TRBJ2-1
CASSTALEGYNEQFF
TGTGCCAGCAGTACAGCGCTAGAAGGCTACAATGAGCAGTTCTTC
>NA|NA|TRBV21-1|TRBJ2-6
CASSTPTNRTLSSGANVLTF
TGTGCCAGCAGCACCCCTACAAACAGGACCCTGAGCTCTGGGGCCAACGTCCTGACTTTC
>NA|NA|TRBV2|TRBJ2-1
CASSEIDSYNEQFF
TGTGCCAGCAGTGAAATAGATTCCTACAATGAGCAGTTCTTC
>NA|NA|TRBV5-4|TRBJ2-5
CASSLFRGGETQYF
TGTGCCAGCAGCTTGTTTAGGGGAGGAGAGACCCAGTACTTC
>NA|NA|TRBV6-6|TRBJ1-5
CASSAQGSFNQPQHF
TGTGCCAGCAGTGCGCAGGGTAGCTTCAATCAGCCCCAGCATTTT
>once|TRBD2|TRBV5-1|TRBJ2-1
CASSLGTSGFDEQFF
TGCGCCAGCAGCTTGGGGACTAGCGGGTTCGATGAGCAGTTCTTC
>NA|NA|TRBV4-2|TRBJ1-5
CASSQVSSGHSNQPQHF
TGTGCCAGCAGCCAAGTTTCTTCGGGGCATAGCAATCAGCCCCAGCATTTT
>NA|NA|TRBV7-9|TRBJ1-4
CASSSQTGPNEKLFF
TGTGCCAGCAGCTCCCAGACAGGCCCTAATGAAAAACTGTTTTTT
>NA|NA|TRBV6-5|TRBJ2-3
CASSYLGGDTQYF
TGTGCCAGCAGTTACCTGGGGGGAGATACGCAGTATTTT
>NA|TRBD1|TRBV7-9|TRBJ1-3
CASSPKDRVNTIYF
TGTGCCAGCAGCCCCAAGGACAGGGTGAACACCATATATTTT
>NA|NA|TRBV11-2|TRBJ2-1
CASSLGGDTDLFF
TGTGCCAGCAGCTTAGGGGGGGACACTGACTTGTTCTTC
>NA|NA|TRBV5-6|TRBJ2-7
CASSLASSYEQYF
TGTGCCAGCAGCTTGGCGTCGTCCTACGAGCAGTACTTC
>NA|NA|TRBV11-2|TRBJ2-6
CASSAGASGANVLTF
TGTGCCAGCAGCGCGGGGGCGTCTGGGGCCAACGTCCTGACTTTC
>NA|NA|TRBV28|TRBJ2-5
CASSFFPGGLQETQYF
TGTGCCAGCAGTTTTTTCCCGGGCGGTCTACAAGAGACCCAGTACTTC